This TCR beta chain originates from a study of T-cell memory formation after mild COVID-19. Study results and caveats: Later expanders leaned CD4+, whereas day 15 to 85 contracting clones were balanced CD4/CD8. Pre-infection memory showed some responding clones, and this suggested that cross-reactive memory joined. CM and EM subsets held most contracting CD4+ clones; EMRA held CD8+ ones.

There are 13 residues in the CDR3. J lost 2 bases, V lost 8 bases, and 4 bases had no gene match. Germline V gene sequence: CDR1 SGHNT, CDR2 YENEEA. A 5'RACE reaction primed in the constant segment made cDNA libraries of TCR alpha and TCR beta, and these carried sample barcodes and UMIs. TCRdb reanalysed the 5' RACE reads using MiXCR and keeps one entry per CDR3 protein. The data show a few hundred thousand distinct CDR3 sequences, 20% to 25% seen once. The table lists this clonotype with a few counts. Antigen: not known. The sequencing sample was made of PBMCs or a T cell subset sorted from them (not recorded which). The receptor was derived from a man aged 18 to 29 who had mild COVID-19 (a few samples of this study predate the infection). Cell type and time point are not known. V usage is TRBV11-3 and J usage is TRBJ2-5, with 8 nucleotides matching TRBD1. The CDR3 DNA reads as TGTGCCAGCGAACAGGGGGTACAAGAGACCCAGTACTTC. As protein: CASEQGVQETQYF.